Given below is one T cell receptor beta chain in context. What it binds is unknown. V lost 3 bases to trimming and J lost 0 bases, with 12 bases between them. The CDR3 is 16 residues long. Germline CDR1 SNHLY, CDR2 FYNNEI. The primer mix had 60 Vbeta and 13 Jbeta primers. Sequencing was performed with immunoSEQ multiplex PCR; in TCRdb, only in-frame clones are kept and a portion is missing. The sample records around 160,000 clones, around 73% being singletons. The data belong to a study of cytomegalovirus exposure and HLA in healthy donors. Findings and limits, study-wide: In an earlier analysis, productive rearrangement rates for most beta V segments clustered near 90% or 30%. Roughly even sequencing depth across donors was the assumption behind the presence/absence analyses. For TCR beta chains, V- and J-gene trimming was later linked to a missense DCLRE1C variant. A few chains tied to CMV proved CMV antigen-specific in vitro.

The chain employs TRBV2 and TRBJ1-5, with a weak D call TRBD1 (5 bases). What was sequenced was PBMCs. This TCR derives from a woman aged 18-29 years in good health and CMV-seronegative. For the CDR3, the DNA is TGTGCCAGCAGTGACCGGGGGGGAGGTAGCAATCAGCCCCAGCATTTT. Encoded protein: CASSDRGGGSNQPQHF.